These 11 T cell receptor beta chains were all obtained from the same sample, sequenced in a study of blood T cell repertoires in COVID-19. The protocol was immunoSEQ multiplex PCR, while the TCRdb copy is restricted to in-frame clones and leaves out a portion. Of roughly 170,000 clones listed, around 85% are singletons. Sequencing was performed on peripheral blood. These TCRs come from a man in his fifties or sixties who had recovered from COVID-19.

This clone came up once. The V and J genes are TRBV4-3 and TRBJ2-7; 7 positions agree with TRBD1. Unmatched junction bases numbered 11, after V lost 3 bases and J lost 3 bases. Germline loops: CDR1 LGHNA, CDR2 YSLEER. The CDR3 length is 16 residues. The DNA of the CDR3 is TGCGCCAGCAGCCAGACTGGCTGGGACAGTAACTACGAGCAGTACTTC. As protein: CASSQTGWDSNYEQYF.

The chain carries TRBV7-2 and TRBJ1-4; D is unclear. The CDR3 spans 16 residues. Between the trimmed V and J ends, which lost 1 base and 6 bases, there was a span of 15 bases. CDR1 is SGHTA, CDR2 FQGNSA, per germline. CDR3 DNA: TGTGCCAGCAGCTTAGGAACGGGCTACGGGGATGAAAAACTGTTTTTT. It translates to CASSLGTGYGDEKLFF.

The chain recombines TRBV5-1 with TRBJ2-7; unclear D gene. The CDR3 runs 13 residues. Germline V CDR1 and CDR2: SGHRS, YFSETQ. V shed 5 bases and J shed 2 bases, with 11 bases lying between them. This chain's CDR3 is CASRDTATYEQYF. The CDR3 DNA is TGCGCCAGCAGAGATACAGCAACCTACGAGCAGTACTTC.

The sample holds one count of this clone. The V and J genes are TRBV6-5 and TRBJ1-2, with D unresolved. The V gene's germline CDR1 is MNHEY and CDR2 SVGAGI. V lost 2 bases and J lost 0, with 10 bases in between. The CDR3 is 15 amino acids. As DNA, the CDR3 is TGTGCCAGCAGTTACGTTGCGGAGCCTAACTATGGCTACACCTTC. It encodes CASSYVAEPNYGYTF.

The chain is built from TRBV13 and TRBJ1-2; TRBD1 matches at 8 bases. The CDR3 is made up of 15 amino acids. The germline V gene has CDR1 PRHDT and CDR2 FYEKMQ (reference sequence). V trimming: 4 bases; J trimming: 4 bases; junction bases outside the gene matches: 8. Here the CDR3 DNA reads TGTGCCAGCAGCTCGAAGACAGGGGAGGCCTATGGCTACACCTTC. Its protein product is CASSSKTGEAYGYTF.

DNA of the CDR3: TGTGCCAGCAGCGCGACCGGGACTAGAACAGATACGCAGTATTTT. It encodes CASSATGTRTDTQYF. This chain connects TRBV11-1 to TRBJ2-3, with 8 bases that match TRBD2. The CDR3 loop spans 15 amino acids. CDR1 and CDR2 from the germline V gene are SGHAT and FQDESV (reference sequence). V lost 5 bases to trimming and J lost 3 bases; unmatched junction nucleotides: 7.

The CDR3 protein is CATSRNSGVDNEQFF. In DNA form, the CDR3 reads TGTGCCACCAGCAGAAATAGCGGGGTTGACAATGAGCAGTTCTTC. The genes are TRBV15 and TRBJ2-1; 8 bases fit TRBD2. This CDR3 is 15 amino acids long. CDR1 LNHNV and CDR2 YYDKDF come from the germline V gene (reference sequence). Trimming removed 2 bases from V and 5 bases from J; junction bases left unmatched: 5. Supplemented by reference TRBV15 and TRBJ2-1, the full variable domain reads DAMVIQNPRYQVTQFGKPVTLSCSQTLNHNVMYWYQQKSSQAPKLLFHYYDKDFNNEADTPDNFQSRRPNTSFCFLDIRSPGLGDTAMYLCATSRNSGVDNEQFFGPGTRLTVL.

This clone was seen a few times. V usage is TRBV9 and J usage is TRBJ2-1, with 10 bases lining up with TRBD1. V shed 6 bases, J shed 5 bases, and the junction held 5 bases outside the gene matches. CDR1 is SGDLS and CDR2 is YYNGEE in the germline V gene. The length of the CDR3 is 14 residues. CDR3 coding DNA: TGTGCCAGCACCCGGACAGGGGGTGACAATGAGCAGTTCTTC. Translation gives CASTRTGGDNEQFF. The full variable domain, its missing parts supplied by reference TRBV9 and TRBJ2-1, is DSGVTQTPKHLITATGQRVTLRCSPRSGDLSVYWYQQSLDQGLQFLIQYYNGEERAKGNILERFSAQQFPDLHSELNLSSLELGDSALYFCASTRTGGDNEQFFGPGTRLTVL.

This clone turned up a few times. The J gene is TRBJ2-7, the V gene TRBV11-2; 7 nucleotides line up with TRBD2. The germline V gene encodes CDR1 SGHAT and CDR2 FQNNGV. Trimming at V came to 3 bases and at J to 8 bases, leaving 10 bases not matched to a gene. This CDR3 is built from 14 residues. The chain's CDR3 is CASSFIPGRGQQYF. CDR3 sequence (DNA): TGTGCCAGCAGCTTCATCCCTGGGAGGGGTCAGCAGTACTTC.

V and J are TRBV28 and TRBJ2-7; maybe TRBD2 (5 bases). The CDR3 is 14 residues long. V was cut by 7 bases and J by 5 bases, with 18 bases left in between. CDR1 is MDHEN, CDR2 SYDVKM, per germline. The CDR3 loop is CASTRGRGVHEQYF. As DNA, the CDR3 is TGTGCCAGCACCCGCGGGCGCGGCGTCCACGAGCAGTACTTC.

V is TRBV9 and J is TRBJ1-2; D not resolved. The germline V gene encodes CDR1 SGDLS and CDR2 YYNGEE. The V and J ends lost 0 bases and 0 bases respectively, with 15 bases between them. The CDR3 covers 17 residues. CDR3 in DNA: TGTGCCAGCAGCGTAGCCGCAGGCTGGCGCCCTAACTATGGCTACACCTTC. This codes for CASSVAAGWRPNYGYTF.